These 24 T cell receptor beta chains were sequenced from one sample in a study of blood T cells in healthy people across ages. A second PCR of about 6 to 12 cycles used a sample-barcoded 5' primer and a J-beta primer mix. MiXCR was run by TCRdb on the 5' RACE reads, yielding one entry per CDR3 protein. Of 1.5 million or so distinct CDR3 sequences in the sample, around two fifths were seen once. Sequences were obtained from blood. The receptors shown here come from a woman in her late teens or twenties in good health.

The chain joins TRBV27 to TRBJ2-1, with 7 nucleotides matching TRBD1. CDR3 size: 15 residues. Germline V gene lookup returns CDR1 MNHEY and CDR2 SMNVEV (reference sequence). J was trimmed by 4 bases and V by 7 bases; bases with no gene match: 10. The CDR3 DNA follows: TGTGCCAGCATCAGGGCAGGGGGAATTTACAATGAGCAGTTCTTC. It is translated as CASIRAGGIYNEQFF.

This clonotype was recorded a few times. CDR3 coding DNA: TGCGCCAGCAGCCAAAGTTTCCCCGGTGGACAACTGTTTTTT. Its translation: CASSQSFPGGQLFF. The chain links TRBV4-1 to TRBJ1-4; D is ambiguous. Germline-derived CDR1 and CDR2 are MGHRA and YSYEKL. This CDR3 contains 14 residues. Trimming cost V 2 bases and J 12 bases, with 16 bases left between them.

In regard to this clonotype: This could be a read error, since a much larger clone is one nucleotide away. J is TRBJ1-2 and V is TRBV12-3 or TRBV12-4, with D hard to call. This CDR3 is built from 15 residues. Trimming shortened V by 3 bases and J by 5 bases, and 16 bases separated the two germline ends. The CDR3 DNA reads TGTGCCAGCAGTTTGGGTGGACGGATGAATTATGGCTACACCTTC. Translated, it gives CASSLGGRMNYGYTF.

This clonotype has only one observation. The rearrangement joins TRBV4-1 to TRBJ2-5; D may be TRBD1 (5 bases). The V gene's germline CDR1 is MGHRA and CDR2 YSYEKL. The V and J ends lost 6 bases and 5 bases respectively, with 13 bases between them. The CDR3 contains 13 residues. CDR3 in amino acids: CASRGHSSETQYF. The DNA for the CDR3 is TGCGCCAGCAGGGGGCACTCCTCGGAGACCCAGTACTTC.

This clonotype was seen more than once but under ten times. The gene calls are TRBV25-1 and TRBJ2-5, with unresolved D. Germline CDR1 MGHDK, CDR2 SYGVNS. The CDR3 extends over 13 amino acids. V was pared by 1 base and J by 3 bases, with 6 bases between. The CDR3 DNA reads as TGTGCCAGCAGTGAATCCTGGGAAGAGACCCAGTACTTC. This translates into CASSESWEETQYF.

The chain employs TRBV27 and TRBJ2-1; no definite D call. Trimming cost V 2 bases and J 9 bases, with 11 bases left between them. This CDR3 comprises 13 residues. Germline V lookup: CDR1 MNHEY, CDR2 SMNVEV (reference sequence). The CDR3, as DNA: TGTGCCAGCAGTTTAGGTCTAGGGCCTGAGCAGTTCTTC. Translation: CASSLGLGPEQFF.

As for this clonotype: This may be a read error: a much more frequent sequence differs by one nucleotide. The J gene is TRBJ2-3, the V gene TRBV20-1; D possibly corresponds to TRBD1 (7 bases). V gave up 3 bases and J gave up 6 bases, with 16 bases separating them. The CDR3 runs 14 residues. Germline V gene lookup returns CDR1 DFQATT and CDR2 SNEGSKA (reference sequence). The CDR3 nucleotides are TGCAGTGCTAGCAGGGGGGTCTCTTACGATACGCAGTATTTT. Amino acid sequence: CSASRGVSYDTQYF.

The chain links TRBV7-7 to TRBJ2-2; D is perhaps TRBD1 or TRBD2 (5 bases each). CDR3 length: 14 residues. The germline V gene has CDR1 SSHAT and CDR2 FNYEAQ (reference sequence). Trimming stripped 4 bases from V and 7 bases from J, with 13 bases between. For the CDR3, the DNA is TGTGCCAGCAGCTCCGTTCAGGGACGCGGGGAGCTGTTTTTT. Its protein product is CASSSVQGRGELFF.

The chain links TRBV12-3 or TRBV12-4 to TRBJ2-3; D gene uncertain. The CDR3 has 15 amino acids. The V end was cut by 6 bases, the J end by 4 bases, with 17 bases between. This chain's CDR3 is CASSNGVLQADTQYF. The CDR3 nucleotides are TGTGCCAGCAGCAACGGAGTTTTACAAGCAGATACGCAGTATTTT.

This chain joins TRBV4-1 and TRBJ2-7; TRBD2 matches 11 bases. The junction had 8 bases not matched to a gene; V was cut back by 6 bases and J by 7 bases. The CDR3 runs 14 residues. The germline gives CDR1 MGHRA, CDR2 YSYEKL. CDR3 sequence: CASRPGTSGLEQYF. The CDR3 DNA follows: TGCGCCAGCAGGCCCGGGACTAGCGGCCTAGAGCAGTACTTC.

The genes are TRBV5-1 and TRBJ2-3; D remains ambiguous. This CDR3 is built from 15 residues. Germline lookup yields CDR1 SGHRS and CDR2 YFSETQ. V lost 1 base to trimming and J lost 0 bases, with 9 bases between them. The CDR3 DNA is TGCGCCAGCAGCTTGAGTCGGCCTAGCACAGATACGCAGTATTTT. It is translated as CASSLSRPSTDTQYF.

The chain carries TRBV9 and TRBJ2-3; no definite D call. Germline lookup yields CDR1 SGDLS and CDR2 YYNGEE. Trimming stripped 0 bases from V and 0 bases from J, with 11 bases between. The CDR3 loop spans 16 amino acids. CDR3 loop: CASSVGLSVSTDTQYF. The CDR3 DNA sequence: TGTGCCAGCAGCGTAGGTCTATCGGTTAGCACAGATACGCAGTATTTT.

The chain has TRBV4-2 and TRBJ1-2; 7 nucleotides match TRBD1. Germline V lookup: CDR1 LGHNA, CDR2 YNFKEQ. This CDR3 has 14 residues. V lost 1 base to trimming and J lost 4 bases; unmatched junction nucleotides: 3. CDR3 loop: CASSQVGGGYGYTF. The CDR3 region has the DNA TGTGCCAGCAGCCAAGTAGGGGGCGGCTATGGCTACACCTTC.

This clonotype turned up a few times. The gene calls are TRBV6-1 and TRBJ2-3; D assignment may be TRBD1 or TRBD2 (5 bases each). Germline CDR1 and CDR2: MNHNS and SASEGT. V lost 7 bases, J lost 6 bases, and 14 bases lay in between. This CDR3 has 13 amino acids. In nucleotides, the CDR3 is TGTGCCAGCAAACGGGGCGCTGTTGATACGCAGTATTTT. Translation gives CASKRGAVDTQYF.

About this clonotype itself: This may arise from a read error, as a much more abundant clone is one base away. The V call is TRBV20-1, the J call TRBJ2-1; 8 bases fit TRBD2. The V gene's germline CDR1 is DFQATT and CDR2 SNEGSKA (reference sequence). The junction had 8 bases not matched to a gene; V was cut back by 5 bases and J by 8 bases. This CDR3 has 13 residues. In DNA form, the CDR3 reads TGCAGTGCTGGGAGCGGGAGTAGAGATGAGCAGTTCTTC. It translates to CSAGSGSRDEQFF.

This chain connects TRBV12-3 or TRBV12-4 to TRBJ2-1, with D possibly being TRBD1 (6 bases). V lost 0 bases, J lost 4 bases, and 13 bases lay in between. The CDR3 runs 16 residues. DNA of the CDR3: TGTGCCAGCAGTTTAGCCCAGGGGACCCTATACAATGAGCAGTTCTTC. Its translation is CASSLAQGTLYNEQFF.

In the case of this clonotype: A read error may produce the germline difference seen at one junction end. The V call is TRBV6-2 or TRBV6-3, the J call TRBJ1-2; a possible D gene is TRBD1 (5 bases). Germline V gene lookup returns CDR1 MNHEY and CDR2 SVGEGT. The CDR3 consists of 12 residues. Here the CDR3 DNA reads TGTGTCAGCAGTACGGACATCCTACGCTACACCTTC. Its protein is CVSSTDILRYTF.

This chain connects TRBV20-1 to TRBJ2-5; unclear D gene. Trimming removed 5 bases at V and 3 bases at J, with 10 bases between. The length of the CDR3 is 12 residues. Germline V CDR1 and CDR2: DFQATT, SNEGSKA (reference sequence). CDR3 amino acids: CSALATEETQYF. In DNA, the CDR3 is TGCAGTGCTCTGGCCACGGAAGAGACCCAGTACTTC.

Comments on this clonotype: Sequence at one end of the junction differs from germline and may be a read error. V usage is TRBV29-1 and J usage is TRBJ1-5, with D perhaps TRBD1 (5 bases). The germline CDR1 and CDR2 sequences are SQVTM and ANQGSEA. CDR3 length equals 14 residues. The CDR3 loop is CGVELGTGNQPQHF. The CDR3 DNA sequence: TGCGGCGTTGAACTGGGGACGGGCAATCAGCCCCAGCATTTT.

A remark on this clonotype: Germline and junction disagree at one end, which may indicate a read error. The J gene is TRBJ2-1, the V gene TRBV7-9; D tentatively reads TRBD1 or TRBD2 (5 bases each). In germline, CDR1 is SEHNR, CDR2 FQNEAQ (reference sequence). The CDR3 is 13 amino acids. The CDR3, as DNA: TGTGCCAGCAGCTTATTTGGGACCGATGAGCGGTTCTTC. Amino acid sequence: CASSLFGTDERFF.

Only a few counts were recorded for this clonotype. The V and J genes are TRBV12-3 or TRBV12-4 and TRBJ2-4; 10 nucleotides align to TRBD1. TRBJ2-7 explains the end of the DNA better; the J call may be wrong. The CDR3 length is 15 residues. CDR3 protein: CASTSTGGFTYEQYF. In DNA form, the CDR3 reads TGTGCCAGCACCTCGACAGGGGGCTTTACCTACGAGCAGTACTTC.

The V call is TRBV2, the J call TRBJ2-4, with a weak D call TRBD1 (6 bases). Germline CDR1 reads SNHLY; CDR2 reads FYNNEI. V lost 6 bases and J lost 0, with 15 bases in between. The CDR3 length is 16 residues. CDR3 region: CASSPRTELAKNIQYF. The CDR3, as DNA: TGTGCCAGCAGCCCTAGGACAGAGCTAGCCAAAAACATTCAGTACTTC.

V usage is TRBV7-6 and J usage is TRBJ2-3, with TRBD1 matching over 8 bases. Losses at the gene ends were 4 bases for V and 0 bases for J; bases not matched to a gene: 6. The CDR3 length is 16 residues. Per the germline V gene, CDR1 is SGHVS and CDR2 is FNYEAQ. This CDR3 reads CASSSGQGPSTDTQYF. In DNA, the CDR3 is TGTGCCAGCAGCTCCGGACAGGGACCGAGCACAGATACGCAGTATTTT.

J is TRBJ2-7 and V is TRBV7-9; 7 nucleotides align to TRBD1. Losses at the gene ends were 5 bases for V and 5 bases for J; bases not matched to a gene: 15. CDR3 length: 16 amino acids. Germline V gene data show CDR1 as SEHNR and CDR2 as FQNEAQ (reference sequence). DNA of the CDR3: TGTGCCAGCAGCCACTGGGACAGAACCACCGCCCACGAGCAGTACTTC. This codes for CASSHWDRTTAHEQYF.